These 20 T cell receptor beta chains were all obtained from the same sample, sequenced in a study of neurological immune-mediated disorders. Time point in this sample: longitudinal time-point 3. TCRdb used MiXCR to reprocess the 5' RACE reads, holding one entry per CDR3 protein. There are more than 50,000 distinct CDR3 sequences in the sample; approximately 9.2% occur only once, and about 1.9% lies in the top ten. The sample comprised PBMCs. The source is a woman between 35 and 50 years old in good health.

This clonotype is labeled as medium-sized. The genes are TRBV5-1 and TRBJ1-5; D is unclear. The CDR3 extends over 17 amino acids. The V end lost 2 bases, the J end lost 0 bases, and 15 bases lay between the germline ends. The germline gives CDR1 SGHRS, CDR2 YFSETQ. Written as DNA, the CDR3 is TGCGCCAGCAGCTTATATAGGAGCGGATATAGCAATCAGCCCCAGCATTTT. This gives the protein CASSLYRSGYSNQPQHF. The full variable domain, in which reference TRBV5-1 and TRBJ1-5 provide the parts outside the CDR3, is KAGVTQTPRYLIKTRGQQVTLSCSPISGHRSVSWYQQTPGQGLQFLFEYFSETQRNKGNFPGRFSGRQFSNSRSEMNVSTLELGDSALYLCASSLYRSGYSNQPQHFGDGTRLSIL.

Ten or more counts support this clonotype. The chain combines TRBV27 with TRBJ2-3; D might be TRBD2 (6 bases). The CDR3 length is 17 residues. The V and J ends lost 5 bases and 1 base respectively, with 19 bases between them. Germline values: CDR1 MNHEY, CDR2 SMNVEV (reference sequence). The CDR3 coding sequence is TGTGCCAGCAGTCCCCTAGGTATGGGGGAGGGCACAGATACGCAGTATTTT. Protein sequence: CASSPLGMGEGTDTQYF.

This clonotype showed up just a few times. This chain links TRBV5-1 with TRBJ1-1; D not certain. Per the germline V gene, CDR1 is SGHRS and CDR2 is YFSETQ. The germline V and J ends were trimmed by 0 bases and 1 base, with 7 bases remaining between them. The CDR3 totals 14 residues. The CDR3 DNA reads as TGCGCCAGCAGCTTGGTGTCCCCGAACACTGAAGCTTTCTTT. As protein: CASSLVSPNTEAFF.

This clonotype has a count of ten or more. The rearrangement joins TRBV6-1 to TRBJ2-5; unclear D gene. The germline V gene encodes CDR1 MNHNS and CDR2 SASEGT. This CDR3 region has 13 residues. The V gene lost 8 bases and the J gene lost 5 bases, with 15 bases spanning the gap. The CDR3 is CASGLDSQETQYF. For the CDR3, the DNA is TGTGCCAGCGGTCTAGACTCACAGGAGACCCAGTACTTC.

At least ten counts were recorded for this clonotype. CDR3 sequence reads: CATSRDQTGAFSGNTIYF. CDR3 nucleotides: TGTGCCACCAGCAGAGATCAAACAGGGGCCTTCTCTGGAAACACCATATATTTT. This chain uses TRBV15 with TRBJ1-3, with 7 bases matching TRBD1. J lost 0 bases, V lost 0 bases, and 8 bases had no gene match. CDR1 and CDR2 from the germline V gene are LNHNV and YYDKDF (reference sequence). There are 18 residues in the CDR3.

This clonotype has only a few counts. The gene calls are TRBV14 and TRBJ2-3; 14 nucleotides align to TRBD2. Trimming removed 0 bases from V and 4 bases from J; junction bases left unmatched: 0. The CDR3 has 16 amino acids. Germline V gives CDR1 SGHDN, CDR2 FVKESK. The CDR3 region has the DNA TGTGCCAGCAGCCAAGAGGGACTAGCGGGGGCAGATACGCAGTATTTT. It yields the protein CASSQEGLAGADTQYF.

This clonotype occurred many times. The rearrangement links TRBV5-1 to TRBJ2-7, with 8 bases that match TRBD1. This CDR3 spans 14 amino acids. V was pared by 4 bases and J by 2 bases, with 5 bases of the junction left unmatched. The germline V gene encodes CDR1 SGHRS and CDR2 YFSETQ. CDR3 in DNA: TGCGCCAGCAGCCCGACACAGGGGGCCTACGAGCAGTACTTC. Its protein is CASSPTQGAYEQYF.

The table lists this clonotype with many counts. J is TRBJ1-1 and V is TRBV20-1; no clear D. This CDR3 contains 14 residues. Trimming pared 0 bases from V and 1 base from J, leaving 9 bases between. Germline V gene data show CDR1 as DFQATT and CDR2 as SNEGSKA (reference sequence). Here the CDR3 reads CSARDIDGNTEAFF. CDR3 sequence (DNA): TGCAGTGCTAGAGATATAGACGGGAACACTGAAGCTTTCTTT.

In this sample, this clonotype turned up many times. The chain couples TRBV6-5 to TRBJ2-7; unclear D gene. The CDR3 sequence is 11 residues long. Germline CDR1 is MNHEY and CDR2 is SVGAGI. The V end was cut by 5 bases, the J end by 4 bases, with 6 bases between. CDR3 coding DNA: TGTGCCAGCAGTGCTAAATACGAGCAGTACTTC. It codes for CASSAKYEQYF.

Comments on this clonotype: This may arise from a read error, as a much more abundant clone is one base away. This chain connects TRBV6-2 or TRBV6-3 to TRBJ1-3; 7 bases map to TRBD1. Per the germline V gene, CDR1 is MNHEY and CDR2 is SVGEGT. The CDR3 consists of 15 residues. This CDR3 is CASSRQGPGRNTRYF. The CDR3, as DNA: TGTGCCAGCAGTCGACAGGGCCCTGGACGAAACACCAGATATTTT.

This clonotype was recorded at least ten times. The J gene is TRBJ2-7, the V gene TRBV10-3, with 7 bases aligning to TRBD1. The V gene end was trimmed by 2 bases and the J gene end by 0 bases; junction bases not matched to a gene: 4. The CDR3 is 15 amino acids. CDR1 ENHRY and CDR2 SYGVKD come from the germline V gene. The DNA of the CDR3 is TGTGCCATCAGTGAGACAGGGGCGCTCTCCTACGAGCAGTACTTC. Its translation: CAISETGALSYEQYF.

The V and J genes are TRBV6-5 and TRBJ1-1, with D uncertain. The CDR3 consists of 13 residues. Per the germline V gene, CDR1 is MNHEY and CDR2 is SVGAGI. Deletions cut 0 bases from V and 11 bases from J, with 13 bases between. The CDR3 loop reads CASSYSGGIDAFF. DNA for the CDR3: TGTGCCAGCAGTTACTCCGGAGGGATTGACGCTTTCTTT.

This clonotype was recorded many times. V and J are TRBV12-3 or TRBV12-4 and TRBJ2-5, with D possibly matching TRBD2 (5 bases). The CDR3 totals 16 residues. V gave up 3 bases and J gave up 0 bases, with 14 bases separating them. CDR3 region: CASSFPDTGDQETQYF. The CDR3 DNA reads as TGTGCCAGCAGTTTCCCTGACACCGGGGACCAAGAGACCCAGTACTTC.

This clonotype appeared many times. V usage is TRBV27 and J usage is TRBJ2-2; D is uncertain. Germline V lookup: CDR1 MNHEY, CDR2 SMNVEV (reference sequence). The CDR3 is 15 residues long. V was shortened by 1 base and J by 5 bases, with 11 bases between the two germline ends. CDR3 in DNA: TGTGCCAGCAGTTTATATCTTGGTTTTACCGGGGAGCTGTTTTTT. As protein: CASSLYLGFTGELFF.

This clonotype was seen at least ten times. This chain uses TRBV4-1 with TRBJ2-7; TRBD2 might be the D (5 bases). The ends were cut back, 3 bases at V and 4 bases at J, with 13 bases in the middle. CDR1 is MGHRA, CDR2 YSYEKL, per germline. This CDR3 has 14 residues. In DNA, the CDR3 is TGCGCCAGCAGCCAGCCCCGACGGGGTTACGAGCAGTACTTC. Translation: CASSQPRRGYEQYF.

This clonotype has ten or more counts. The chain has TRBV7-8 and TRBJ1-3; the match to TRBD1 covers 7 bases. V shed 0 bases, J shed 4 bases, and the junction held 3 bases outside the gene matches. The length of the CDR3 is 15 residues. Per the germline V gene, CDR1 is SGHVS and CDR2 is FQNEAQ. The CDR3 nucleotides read TGTGCCAGCAGCTTAGCCACAGGGGTCGGAAACACCATATATTTT. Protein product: CASSLATGVGNTIYF.

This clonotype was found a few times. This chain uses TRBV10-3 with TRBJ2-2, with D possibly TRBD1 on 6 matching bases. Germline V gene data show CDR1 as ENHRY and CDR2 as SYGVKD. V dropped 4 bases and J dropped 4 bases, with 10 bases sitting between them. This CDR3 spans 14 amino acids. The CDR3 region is CAISGDTSTGELFF. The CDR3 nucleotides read TGTGCCATCAGTGGGGACACCTCCACCGGGGAGCTGTTTTTT.

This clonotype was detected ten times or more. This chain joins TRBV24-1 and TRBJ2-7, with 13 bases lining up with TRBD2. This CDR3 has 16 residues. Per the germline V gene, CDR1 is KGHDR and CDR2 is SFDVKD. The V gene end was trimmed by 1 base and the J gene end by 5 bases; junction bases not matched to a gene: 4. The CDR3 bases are TGTGCCACCAGTGATTTCGGGACTAGCGGGATCCACGAGCAGTACTTC. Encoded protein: CATSDFGTSGIHEQYF.

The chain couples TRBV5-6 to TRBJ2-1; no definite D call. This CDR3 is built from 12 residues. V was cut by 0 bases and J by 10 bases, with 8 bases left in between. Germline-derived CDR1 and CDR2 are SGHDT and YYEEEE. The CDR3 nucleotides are TGTGCCAGCAGCTTGGGGACCGCGGAGCAGTTCTTC. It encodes CASSLGTAEQFF.

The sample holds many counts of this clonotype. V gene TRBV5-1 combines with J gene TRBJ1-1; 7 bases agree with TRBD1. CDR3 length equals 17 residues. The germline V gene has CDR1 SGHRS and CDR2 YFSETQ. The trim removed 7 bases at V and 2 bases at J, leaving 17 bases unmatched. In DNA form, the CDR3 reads TGCGCCAGCCAACTATTTACAGGGGATGGATATAACACTGAAGCTTTCTTT. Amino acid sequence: CASQLFTGDGYNTEAFF.